This TCR beta chain originates from a study of beta chain features in type 1 diabetes. What was sequenced were expressed TCRB transcripts, since all of the isolated RNA had been reverse transcribed. The table came from immunoSEQ multiplex PCR; TCRdb's copy has only in-frame clones and leaves some out. Of 810,000 or so clones in the sample, roughly 17% are singletons; the top ten hold around 0.02%. The V gene's germline CDR1 is KGHSH and CDR2 LQKENI. This CDR3 contains 19 residues. V was clipped by 1 base and J by 7 bases; unmatched bases: 13. This TCR was recovered from a woman aged 18-35 years in good health. The genes are TRBV18 and TRBJ2-4; 13 bases fit TRBD2. What was sequenced was naive CD4+ T cells from blood. As DNA, the CDR3 is TGTGCCAGCTCACCACGTGGACTAGCGGGAGAAGGTTCGCGGAACATTCAGTACTTC. Translated: CASSPRGLAGEGSRNIQYF.